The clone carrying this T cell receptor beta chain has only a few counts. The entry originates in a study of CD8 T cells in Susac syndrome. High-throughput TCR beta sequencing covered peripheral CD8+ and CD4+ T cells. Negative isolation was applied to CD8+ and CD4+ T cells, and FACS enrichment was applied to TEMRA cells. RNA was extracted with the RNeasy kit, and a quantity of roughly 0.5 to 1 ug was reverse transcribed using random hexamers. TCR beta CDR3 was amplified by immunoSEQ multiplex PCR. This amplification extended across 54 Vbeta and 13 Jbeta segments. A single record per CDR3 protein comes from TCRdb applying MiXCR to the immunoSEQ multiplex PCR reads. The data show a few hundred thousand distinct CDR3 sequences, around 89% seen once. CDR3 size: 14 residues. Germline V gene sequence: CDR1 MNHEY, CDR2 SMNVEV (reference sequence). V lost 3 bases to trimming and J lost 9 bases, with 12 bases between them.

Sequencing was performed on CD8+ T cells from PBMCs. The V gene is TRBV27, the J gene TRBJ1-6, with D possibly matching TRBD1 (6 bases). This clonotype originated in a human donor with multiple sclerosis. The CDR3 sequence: CASSFGGAGSPLHF. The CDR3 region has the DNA TGTGCCAGCAGTTTTGGGGGGGCCGGTTCACCCCTCCACTTT.